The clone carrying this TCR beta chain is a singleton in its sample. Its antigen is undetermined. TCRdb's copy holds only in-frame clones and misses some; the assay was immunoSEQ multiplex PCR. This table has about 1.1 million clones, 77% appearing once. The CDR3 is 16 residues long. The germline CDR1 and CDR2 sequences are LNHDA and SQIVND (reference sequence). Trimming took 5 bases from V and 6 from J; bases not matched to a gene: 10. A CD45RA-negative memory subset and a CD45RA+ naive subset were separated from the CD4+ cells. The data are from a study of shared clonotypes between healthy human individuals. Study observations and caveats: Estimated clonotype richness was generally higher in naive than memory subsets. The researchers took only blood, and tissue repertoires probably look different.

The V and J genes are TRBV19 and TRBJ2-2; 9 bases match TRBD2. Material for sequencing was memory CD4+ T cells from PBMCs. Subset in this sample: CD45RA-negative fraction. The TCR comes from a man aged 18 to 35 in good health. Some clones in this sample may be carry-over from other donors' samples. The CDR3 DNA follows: TGTGCCAGTAGTCCCCAGTTAGCGGGAGTGGCCGGGGAGCTGTTTTTT. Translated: CASSPQLAGVAGELFF.